This TCR beta chain was captured in a study of T cells after yellow fever vaccination. Looked up from germline, CDR1 is ENHRY and CDR2 is SYGVKD. V dropped 6 bases and J dropped 7; count of bases not matched to a gene: 12. The CDR3 length is 15 residues. TCRdb called the 5' RACE reads again in MiXCR, with one record for every CDR3 protein. The sample lists roughly 99,000 distinct CDR3 sequences, about 6% occurring once. This rearrangement joins TRBV10-3 to TRBJ2-1, with 7 nucleotides matching TRBD2. This clonotype was obtained from a man between 18 and 29 years old who received the YFV17D yellow fever vaccine. The sequenced sample was CD8+ T cells sorted from PBMCs, obtained 10 days after the yellow fever booster vaccination. As DNA, the CDR3 is TGTGCCATCAGGACGGACGGGATGGGGGGGAATGAGCAGTTCTTC. It yields the protein CAIRTDGMGGNEQFF.